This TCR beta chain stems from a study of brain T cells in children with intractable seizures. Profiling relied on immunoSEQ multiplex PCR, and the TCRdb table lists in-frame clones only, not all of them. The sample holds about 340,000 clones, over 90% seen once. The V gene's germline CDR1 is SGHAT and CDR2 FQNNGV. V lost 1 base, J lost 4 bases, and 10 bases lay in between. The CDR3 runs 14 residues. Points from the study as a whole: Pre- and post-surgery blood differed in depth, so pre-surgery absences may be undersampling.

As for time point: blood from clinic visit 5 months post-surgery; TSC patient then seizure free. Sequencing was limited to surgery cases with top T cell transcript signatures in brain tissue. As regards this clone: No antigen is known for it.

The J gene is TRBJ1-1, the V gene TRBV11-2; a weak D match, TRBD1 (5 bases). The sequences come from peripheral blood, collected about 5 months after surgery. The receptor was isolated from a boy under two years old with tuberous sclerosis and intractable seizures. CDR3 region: CASSLVRGSTEAFF. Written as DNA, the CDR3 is TGTGCCAGCAGCTTAGTACGGGGGAGCACTGAAGCTTTCTTT. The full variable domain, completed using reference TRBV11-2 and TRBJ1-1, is EAGVAQSPRYKIIEKRQSVAFWCNPISGHATLYWYQQILGQGPKLLIQFQNNGVVDDSQLPKDRFSAERLKGVDSTLKIQPAKLEDSAVYLCASSLVRGSTEAFFGQGTRLTVV.